Listed below are T cell receptor beta chains from one sample, sequenced in a study of regulatory T cells in long-lasting Graves disease. MiXCR, applied by TCRdb to the multiplex PCR reads, yields one record per CDR3 protein. The sample shows 400,000 to 500,000 distinct CDR3 sequences, approximately 23% of them seen only once. The sample in question was peripheral blood mononuclear cells (PBMCs), obtained when the disease was refractory, from a patient treated with antithyroid drugs. The receptors were gathered from a female donor with Graves disease. CDR3s include the opening cysteine and the closing phenylalanine or tryptophan. The D gene is left open where the match is weak. Not every row has a clone size; where given, it reads once, few, many or a size class.

D: TRBD2; size: once; V: TRBV9; CDR3: CVSSGEPSDRNIQYF
D: .; size: many; V: TRBV7-2; CDR3: CASSQRTSQETQYF
D: .; size: many; V: TRBV7-2; CDR3: CASSLRDGIYGYTF
D: TRBD1; size: .; V: TRBV30; CDR3: CAWSPGTVAVLNTEAFF
D: .; size: few; V: TRBV20-1; CDR3: CSAKNRLTKNIQYF
D: .; size: many; V: TRBV28; CDR3: CASHPSDSPTNYEQYF
D: .; size: many; V: TRBV2; CDR3: CASSEGTNTEAFF
D: .; size: few; V: TRBV18; CDR3: CASSPPFGPQGYTF
D: .; size: .; V: TRBV27; CDR3: CASSFSQADQPQHF
D: .; size: .; V: TRBV20-1; CDR3: CSAAGQLNTGELFF
D: .; size: many; V: TRBV28; CDR3: CATLQAFTSGANVLTF
D: TRBD1; size: .; V: TRBV5-1; CDR3: CASSLTGTGTEAFF
D: .; size: few; V: TRBV28; CDR3: CASESRGGSEQFF
D: TRBD2; size: .; V: TRBV11-2; CDR3: CASSPGLAGQEQYF
D: TRBD2; size: many; V: TRBV6-2/TRBV6-3; CDR3: CASSSAGGTYEQYF
D: .; size: many; V: TRBV5-1; CDR3: CASSLERSGYTF
D: TRBD1; size: .; V: TRBV6-2/TRBV6-3; CDR3: CASSDRDRGPQYF
D: .; size: many; V: TRBV6-2/TRBV6-3; CDR3: CASSYTYRDTNNQPQHF
D: .; size: many; V: TRBV6-1; CDR3: CASSQAKTDQPQHF
D: TRBD1; size: few; V: TRBV3-1; CDR3: CASSPADRGAYGYTF
D: .; size: many; V: TRBV28; CDR3: CASSPSWGSYEQYF
D: .; size: many; V: TRBV27; CDR3: CASSLKGHEQYF
D: TRBD1; size: many; V: TRBV7-8; CDR3: CASSLAQGAGGYGYTF
D: .; size: few; V: TRBV6-1; CDR3: CASSPGDYQEAQYF
D: .; size: .; V: TRBV30; CDR3: CAWSNRGTEAFF
D: .; size: few; V: TRBV6-1; CDR3: CASSSEIQGQGTEASF
D: .; size: .; V: TRBV7-3; CDR3: CASSLTSGYGNEQFF
D: .; size: .; V: TRBV6-5; CDR3: CASSYAGSTEAFF
D: .; size: many; V: TRBV2; CDR3: CASSEQEYEKLFF
D: .; size: few; V: TRBV19; CDR3: CASSIIGVNIQYF
D: .; size: many; V: TRBV7-2; CDR3: CASSQEYNQPQHF
D: .; size: .; V: TRBV6-2/TRBV6-3; CDR3: CASSYRRTYEQYF
D: TRBD1; size: few; V: TRBV11-3; CDR3: CASSPYRGTNTEAFF
D: .; size: .; V: TRBV25-1; CDR3: CASSDTFYNEQFF
D: TRBD1; size: .; V: TRBV12-3/TRBV12-4; CDR3: CASRQTGTAHRYNEQFF
D: .; size: .; V: TRBV14; CDR3: CASSQEGGLWNTEAFF
D: .; size: .; V: TRBV2; CDR3: CASKIEQNTGELFF
D: .; size: .; V: TRBV6-1; CDR3: CASLGETGGYTF
D: TRBD1; size: many; V: TRBV28; CDR3: CASSLSGTGRSYEQYF
D: .; size: .; V: TRBV9; CDR3: CASSVEAVSTEAFF
D: TRBD2; size: few; V: TRBV19; CDR3: CASSIEAGGSYEQYF
D: TRBD1; size: many; V: TRBV2; CDR3: CASGTGGSEQYF
D: TRBD2; size: few; V: TRBV27; CDR3: CASSFPSGSGDTGELFF
D: .; size: few; V: TRBV2; CDR3: CASQGWSNQPQHF
D: .; size: many; V: TRBV28; CDR3: CASRPPLGEAGELFF
D: .; size: many; V: TRBV19; CDR3: CASSHLDWYKNTEAFF
D: .; size: many; V: TRBV20-1; CDR3: CSARAPWETQYF
D: .; size: few; V: TRBV27; CDR3: CASSLLNPKPNSPLHF
D: .; size: many; V: TRBV7-9; CDR3: CASSLGLIYEQYF
D: .; size: many; V: TRBV7-2; CDR3: CASSLGALGQETQYF
D: .; size: few; V: TRBV19; CDR3: CASSIGGTSEQYF
D: TRBD2; size: .; V: TRBV20-1; CDR3: CSARDLVAGGHSSYEQYF
D: .; size: many; V: TRBV6-1; CDR3: CASTPEAGPDSPLHF
D: .; size: .; V: TRBV6-1; CDR3: CASIRGLTFSGANVLTF
D: .; size: few; V: TRBV19; CDR3: CASSIGENTEAFF